This TCR beta chain derives from a study of beta chain features in type 1 diabetes. In total, each donor contributed a single heparinised blood draw that averaged around 100 mL. Each sorted fraction was over 95% pure. Study conclusions and caveats: The naive, central memory and Treg TCRB repertoires showed an apparent similarity that was greater among patients than among healthy donors.

The J segment lost 1 base and the V segment lost 7 bases, leaving 4 bases of the junction unmatched. This CDR3 has 13 amino acids. CDR1 is MDHEN, CDR2 SYDVKM, per germline. This clone appeared a few times. Antigen unknown. Every bit of the isolated RNA underwent reverse transcription, so sequencing read expressed TCRB transcripts. TCRdb's copy holds only in-frame clones and misses some; the assay was immunoSEQ multiplex PCR. The repertoire has about 900,000 clones, about a sixth of them found once; the top ten carry about 0.025%. The sequenced sample was naive CD4+ T cells from blood. The receptor was derived from a woman aged 18-29 years in good health. The rearrangement uses TRBV28 and TRBJ2-7, with TRBD1 matching over 7 bases. The CDR3: CASTQGSSYEQYF. DNA of the CDR3: TGTGCCAGCACACAGGGGTCTTCCTACGAGCAGTACTTC.